These 7 T cell receptor beta chains were all obtained from the same sample, sequenced in a study of shared T cell receptors in the human thymus. Here immunoSEQ multiplex PCR was the method, and the copy in TCRdb shows in-frame clones only, minus some. This table holds about 400,000 clones, approximately 95% found once. The specimen sequenced was thymocytes. The receptors derive from a human donor.

The CDR3 is CARSLGGRFYGYTF. CDR3 nucleotides: TGTGCCAGAAGCTTGGGGGGGAGATTCTATGGCTACACCTTC. V gene TRBV7-5 combines with J gene TRBJ1-2. TRBV7-5 is an annotated pseudogene. The CDR3 totals 14 residues.

The CDR3 DNA follows: TGTGCCAGCAGTAACCAGGGTAATGGCTACACCTTC. Translated: CASSNQGNGYTF. The chain combines TRBV6-1 with TRBJ1-2; D possibly corresponds to TRBD1 (5 bases). This CDR3 comprises 12 residues. V lost 5 bases to trimming and J lost 6 bases, with 10 bases between them. CDR1 is MNHNS, CDR2 SASEGT, per germline.

This chain connects TRBV30 to TRBJ2-7; no reliable D call. Trimming removed 0 bases from V and 0 bases from J, with 6 bases in between. The CDR3 totals 13 residues. Germline CDR1 is GTSNPN and CDR2 is SVGIG (reference sequence). CDR3 loop: CAWSVAASYEQYF. The CDR3 DNA follows: TGTGCCTGGAGTGTCGCCGCCTCCTACGAGCAGTACTTC.

The genes are TRBV6-4 and TRBJ1-5, with a tentative D call TRBD1 (6 bases). Trimming left V 6 bases short and J 0 bases short, with 12 bases between. This CDR3 is 15 amino acids long. CDR1 is MRHNA, CDR2 SNTAGT, per germline. The CDR3 sequence: CASRRTAYSNQPQHF. DNA for the CDR3: TGTGCCAGCAGGCGGACAGCCTATAGCAATCAGCCCCAGCATTTT.

The chain combines TRBV27 with TRBJ1-4; a possible D gene is TRBD1 (6 bases). The CDR3 extends over 17 amino acids. Germline CDR1 and CDR2: MNHEY and SMNVEV (reference sequence). V was trimmed by 0 bases and J by 2 bases, leaving 13 bases between them. CDR3 sequence (DNA): TGTGCCAGCAGTTTATCGGCAGGGGAAGCTACTAATGAAAAACTGTTTTTT. This encodes CASSLSAGEATNEKLFF.

This clone came up once. The chain couples TRBV27 to TRBJ2-7; D remains ambiguous. This CDR3 has 12 amino acids. Trimming left V 11 bases short and J 7 bases short, with 18 bases between. CDR1 and CDR2 (germline): MNHEY, SMNVEV (reference sequence). Here the CDR3 DNA reads TGTGCCCTCGGTAGTATTCTAGGGGAGCAGTACTTC. Its protein is CALGSILGEQYF.

The CDR3, as DNA: TGTGCCAGCAACCGGAACGGACAGGGGAAGGGCCTGGATGGCTACACCTTC. Translation gives CASNRNGQGKGLDGYTF. This chain connects TRBV5-4 to TRBJ1-2; TRBD1 aligns across 9 bases. The length of the CDR3 is 17 residues. Trimming cost V 6 bases and J 6 bases; bases outside gene matches: 18. Per germline, CDR1 SGHNT and CDR2 YYREEE (reference sequence).